This TCR beta chain appears in the sequencing data of a study of Graves' ophthalmopathy and Graves' hyperthyroidism. Study details: Hyperthyroidism was considered stable when no ophthalmopathy appeared within 18 months of follow-up.

The authors amplified TCR beta CDR3 regions, and they did so from RNA transcripts for repertoire sequencing. HTBI primers were used in a first-round RT-PCR, which preceded a second-round multiplex PCR. TCRdb reanalysed the multiplex PCR reads using MiXCR and keeps one entry per CDR3 protein. The sample contains around 1,200,000 distinct CDR3 sequences, 35% to 45% of which appear only once. Study outcomes and limitations: Ophthalmopathy progression was predicted with approximately 68% sensitivity and about 72% specificity. Appearing in blood as well were most expanded thyroid clonotypes above 0.001 frequency.

With V trimmed by 6 bases and J by 3 bases, 7 bases remained unmatched. This CDR3 spans 14 amino acids. Germline V CDR1 and CDR2: SGHDN, FVKESK. This clonotype has just a few counts. The target antigen is unknown. Establishment of the diagnosis relied upon clinical symptoms, serum thyroxine, TRAb, thyroid ultrasound and orbital computed tomography. The chain employs TRBV14 and TRBJ2-7, with 8 bases aligning to TRBD1. The receptor's source is an adult man with Graves' hyperthyroidism. Sequenced sample: peripheral blood or thyroid tissue (not recorded which). The CDR3 reads CASRRSGGYYEQYF. The CDR3 DNA reads TGTGCCAGCAGACGGTCAGGGGGCTACTACGAGCAGTACTTC.